This T cell receptor (beta chain) was retrieved from a study of cytomegalovirus exposure and HLA in healthy donors. Primers included in the PCR were 60 Vbeta and 13 Jbeta primers. TCRdb's table, derived via immunoSEQ multiplex PCR, lists solely in-frame clones and lacks some. The sample has around 110,000 clones; 80% to 85% are singletons. The CDR3 sequence is 20 residues long. Trimming took off 2 bases at V and 7 bases at J, with 27 bases between the two ends. Germline assignment: CDR1 SGHNT and CDR2 YENEEA. This clone appeared once. This clonotype originated in a man aged 30 to 39 in good health and CMV-seropositive. The chain recombines TRBV11-3 with TRBJ1-6, with D unresolved. The source material was PBMCs. The CDR3 loop reads CASSLRRLILGGRRNSPLHF. CDR3 DNA: TGTGCCAGCAGCTTAAGACGGTTGATCCTCGGCGGCCGGCGGAATTCACCCCTCCACTTT.